A selection of T cell receptor beta chains follows, all from one sample in a study of T cells after yellow fever vaccination. A single record per CDR3 protein comes from TCRdb applying MiXCR to the 5' RACE reads. There are approximately 160,000 distinct CDR3 sequences in the sample; roughly 9% occur only once, and approximately 39% lies in the top ten. Sequenced material: CD8+ T cells sorted from PBMCs, taken 45 days after the yellow fever booster vaccination. The origin of the receptors is a man aged 18 to 29 who received the YFV17D yellow fever vaccine. The CDR3 runs from the conserved cysteine through the conserved F or W. A D gene is named only where the DNA matches it firmly. The size entry is marked missing in some rows and otherwise reads once, few, many or a size class.

v_gene	j_gene	d_gene	abundance	CDR3nt	CDR3aa
TRBV5-1	TRBJ2-2	.	.	TGCGCCAGCAGCTTCGGGGGCGCTGGTAACGGGGAGCTGTTTTTT	CASSFGGAGNGELFF
TRBV12-3/TRBV12-4	TRBJ2-3	.	few	TGTGCCAGCAGTTTAATGGGGGCAGATACGCAGTATTTT	CASSLMGADTQYF
TRBV29-1	TRBJ1-2	TRBD1	once	TGCAGCGTCCGCCAGACAGGGCGCTCGGGTGGCTACACCTTC	CSVRQTGRSGGYTF
TRBV29-1	TRBJ2-1	TRBD1	.	TGCAGCGTTGAAGGACAGGGGGGCTACAATGAGCAGTTCTTC	CSVEGQGGYNEQFF
TRBV20-1	TRBJ2-7	.	few	TGCAGTGCTAGAGACGTTACAGGGCTCTCCTACGAGCAGTACTTC	CSARDVTGLSYEQYF
TRBV6-1	TRBJ2-4	.	.	TGTGCCAGCAGTGGCGCTGTCCGGGGCCTAGCCAAAAACATTCAGTACTTC	CASSGAVRGLAKNIQYF
TRBV9	TRBJ1-2	TRBD1	few	TGTGCCAGCAGCCATGGACAGGACCAAAACCCCGACTCCTTGCGCGGCTACACCTTC	CASSHGQDQNPDSLRGYTF
TRBV6-2/TRBV6-3	TRBJ1-5	.	few	TGTGCCAGCAGACCCCAGGGTAGCAATCAGCCCCAGCATTTT	CASRPQGSNQPQHF
TRBV6-2/TRBV6-3	TRBJ2-2	.	few	TGTGCCAGCAGTTACCTACCGTGGGGGGAGCTGTTTTTT	CASSYLPWGELFF
TRBV14	TRBJ2-3	TRBD1	few	TGTGCCAGCAGCCAAGGTATTACAGGGGCAGATACGCAGTATTTT	CASSQGITGADTQYF
TRBV28	TRBJ1-4	.	.	TGTGCCAGCACTCGGTACGGGGGGGAGGAAAAACTGTTTTTT	CASTRYGGEEKLFF
TRBV28	TRBJ2-3	TRBD2	.	TGTGCCAGCAATTGGGATCGGCGGGGGGGCTCAGATACGCAGTATTTT	CASNWDRRGGSDTQYF
TRBV30	TRBJ2-7	.	.	TGTGCCTGGAGTGTACTCGGGACGGACATTCGGGACTTC	CAWSVLGTDIRDF
TRBV7-9	TRBJ2-7	TRBD1	many	TGTGCCAGCAGCGCCGGGACAGGGGGCTACGAGCAGTACTTC	CASSAGTGGYEQYF
TRBV6-6	TRBJ2-1	TRBD2	.	TGTGCCAGCAGTTACTCGTTCGAGCGGGGCTACAATGAGCAGTTCTTC	CASSYSFERGYNEQFF
TRBV7-9	TRBJ2-3	.	few	TGTGCCAGCAGCTTATGGACAACCACAGATACGCAGTATTTT	CASSLWTTTDTQYF
TRBV10-3	TRBJ1-1	TRBD1	.	TGTGCCTCGGGACAGTTGGGGTATGGCACTGAAGCTTTCTTT	CASGQLGYGTEAFF
TRBV7-6	TRBJ2-1	.	.	TGTGCCAGCAGCCAGAGTAATTTAGTCGATGAGCAGTTCTTC	CASSQSNLVDEQFF
TRBV5-1	TRBJ2-5	.	few	TGCGCCAGCAGCTTGGTTTTTAGCAAGCAAGAGACCCAGTACTTC	CASSLVFSKQETQYF
TRBV6-1	TRBJ2-1	TRBD1	.	TGTGCCAGCACCACGGACAGGGAGTTCTTC	CASTTDREFF
TRBV7-9	TRBJ1-4	.	many	TGTGCCAGCCTTAAGGAGGGTGGTAATGAAAAACTGTTTTTT	CASLKEGGNEKLFF
TRBV20-1	TRBJ2-7	.	many	TGCAGTGCTAGAGAGAGGACGGATTACGAGCAGTACTTC	CSARERTDYEQYF
TRBV19	TRBJ2-1	TRBD2	.	TGTGCCAGTAGTACCCCCCCTCTAGCGGGGCCCAGTGATGAGCAGTTCTTC	CASSTPPLAGPSDEQFF
TRBV12-3/TRBV12-4	TRBJ2-1	.	medium-sized	TGTGCCAGCAGTTTAGAACGGGTCTTAAATGAGCAGTTCTTC	CASSLERVLNEQFF
TRBV5-1	TRBJ2-5	TRBD2	.	TGCGCCAGCAGCTTGGCCGGGAGGGCTAGCGAACAAGAGACCCAGTACTTC	CASSLAGRASEQETQYF
TRBV7-2	TRBJ1-2	TRBD1	.	TGTGCCAGCAGCTCAGGGGGTGAAGAGGGGCCGGGCTACTATGGCTACACCTTC	CASSSGGEEGPGYYGYTF
TRBV5-1	TRBJ1-1	.	.	TGCGCCAGCAGCCCTCGGGTAGGCGTTAACACTGAAGCTTTCTTT	CASSPRVGVNTEAFF